The clone carrying this T cell receptor (beta chain) was recorded at least ten times. These data belong to a study of T cells in Graves' hyperthyroidism and ophthalmopathy. For the study at large: Initial diagnosis, before any treatment, was when peripheral blood was collected.

Amplification of TCR beta CDR3 regions used RNA as the template. Researchers ran a first-round RT-PCR on the TCR CDR3 using the HTBI primer set. TCRdb re-analysed the multiplex PCR reads in MiXCR, keeping a single row per CDR3 protein. The table has about 510,000 distinct CDR3 sequences, 11% to 15% seen once. This CDR3 is built from 14 residues. Per germline, CDR1 SGHTA and CDR2 FQGNSA. Trimming cost V 1 base and J 4 bases, with 9 bases left between them. In making diagnoses, clinical symptoms, serum thyroxine and TRAb, thyroid ultrasound and orbital computed tomography were all used. This TCR came from a woman aged 40 to 49 with Graves' hyperthyroidism. The sequencing input was blood. The rearrangement uses TRBV7-2 and TRBJ2-3; D is unclear. This CDR3 is CASSLGRLADTQYF. CDR3 nucleotides: TGTGCCAGCAGCTTAGGCCGGCTTGCAGATACGCAGTATTTT.